The 3 T cell receptor beta chains below were found in one sample sequenced in a study of regulatory T cells in long-lasting Graves disease. Specified time point: newly diagnosed GD, antithyroid drugs for less than 3 months. The TCR library used RNA extracted from PBMCs. CDR3-region Arm-PCR and iRepertoire HTBI primers produced the TCR beta libraries. TCRdb re-called the multiplex PCR reads through MiXCR, storing one row per CDR3 protein. The profile shows roughly 500,000 distinct CDR3 sequences, 12% to 15% of them singletons. The sample was also linked to a second study, of T cells in Graves' hyperthyroidism and ophthalmopathy.

The source material was peripheral blood mononuclear cells (PBMCs), sampled at new diagnosis, from a patient treated with antithyroid drugs. The receptor set was obtained from a woman aged 45 to 65 with Graves disease.

This clonotype has just a few counts. This chain connects TRBV12-3 or TRBV12-4 to TRBJ2-1; D remains unclear. V lost 1 base to trimming and J lost 6 bases, with 4 bases between them. The length of the CDR3 is 12 residues. CDR3 sequence: CASSLEANEQFF. The CDR3 DNA reads as TGTGCCAGCAGTTTAGAGGCCAATGAGCAGTTCTTC.

This clonotype was counted only a few times. A read error may produce the germline difference seen at one junction end. V usage is TRBV12-3 or TRBV12-4 and J usage is TRBJ2-7, with 12 nucleotides matching TRBD2. This CDR3 spans 16 amino acids. CDR3 residues: CASSSGQTSGSYERYF. DNA for the CDR3: TGTGCCAGCAGTTCTGGACAGACTAGCGGGAGCTACGAGCGGTACTTC.

This clonotype was detected a few times. The chain couples TRBV5-8 to TRBJ1-5; possibly TRBD1 for D (6 bases). Trimming cost V 5 bases and J 5 bases, with 14 bases left between them. CDR1 and CDR2 (germline): SGHTS, YDEGEE. The CDR3 runs 14 residues. The CDR3 here is CASRRTAGDQPQHF. The CDR3 DNA reads TGTGCCAGCAGGAGGACAGCTGGTGATCAGCCCCAGCATTTT.